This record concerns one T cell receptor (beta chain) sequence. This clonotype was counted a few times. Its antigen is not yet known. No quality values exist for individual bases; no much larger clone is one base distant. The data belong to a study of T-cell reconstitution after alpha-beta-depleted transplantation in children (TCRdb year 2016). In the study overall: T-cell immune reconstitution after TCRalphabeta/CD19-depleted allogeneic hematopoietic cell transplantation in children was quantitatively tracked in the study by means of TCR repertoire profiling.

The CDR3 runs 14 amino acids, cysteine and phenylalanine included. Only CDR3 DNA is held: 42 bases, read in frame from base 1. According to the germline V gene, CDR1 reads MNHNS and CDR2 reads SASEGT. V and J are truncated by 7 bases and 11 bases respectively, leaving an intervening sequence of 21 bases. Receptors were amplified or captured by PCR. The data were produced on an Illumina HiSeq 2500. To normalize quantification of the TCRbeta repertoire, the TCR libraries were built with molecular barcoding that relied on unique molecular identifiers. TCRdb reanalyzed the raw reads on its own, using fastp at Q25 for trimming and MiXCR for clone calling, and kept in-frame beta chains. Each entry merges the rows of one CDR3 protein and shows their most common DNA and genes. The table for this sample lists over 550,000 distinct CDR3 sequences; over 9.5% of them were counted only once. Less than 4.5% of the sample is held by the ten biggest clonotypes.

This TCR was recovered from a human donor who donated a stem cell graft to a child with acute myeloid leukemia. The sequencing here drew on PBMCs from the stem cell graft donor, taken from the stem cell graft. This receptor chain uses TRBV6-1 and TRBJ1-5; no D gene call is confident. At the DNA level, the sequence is TGTGCCAGCACCCAAGCACGGGATGCTGGGACCCAGCATTTT. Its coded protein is CASTQARDAGTQHF.